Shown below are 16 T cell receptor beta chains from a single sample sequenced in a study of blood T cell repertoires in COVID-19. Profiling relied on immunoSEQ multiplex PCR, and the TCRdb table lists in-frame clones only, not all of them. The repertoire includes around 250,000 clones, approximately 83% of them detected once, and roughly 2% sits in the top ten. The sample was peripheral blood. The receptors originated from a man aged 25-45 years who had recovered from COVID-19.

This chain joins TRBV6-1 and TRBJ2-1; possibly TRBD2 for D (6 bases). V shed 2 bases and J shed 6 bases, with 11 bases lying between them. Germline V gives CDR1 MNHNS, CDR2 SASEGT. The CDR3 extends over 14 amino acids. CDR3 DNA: TGTGCCAGCAGTGAAAGAGGACTAACCAATGAGCAGTTCTTC. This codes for CASSERGLTNEQFF.

The CDR3 bases are TGTGCCAGCAGCCCCCCCAGGGGTATGGGGGCAGATACGCAGTATTTT. Translation gives CASSPPRGMGADTQYF. This chain uses TRBV7-3 with TRBJ2-3, with a weak D call TRBD1 (6 bases). Trimming took 5 bases from V and 4 from J, leaving 19 bases between them. Germline-derived CDR1 and CDR2 are SGHTA and FQGTGA. The CDR3 runs 16 residues.

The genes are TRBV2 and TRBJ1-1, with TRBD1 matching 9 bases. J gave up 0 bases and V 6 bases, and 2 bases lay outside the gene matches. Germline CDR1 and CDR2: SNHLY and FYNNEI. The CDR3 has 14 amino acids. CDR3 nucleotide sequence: TGTGCCAGCAGAGACAGGGGGATGAACACTGAAGCTTTCTTT. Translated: CASRDRGMNTEAFF.

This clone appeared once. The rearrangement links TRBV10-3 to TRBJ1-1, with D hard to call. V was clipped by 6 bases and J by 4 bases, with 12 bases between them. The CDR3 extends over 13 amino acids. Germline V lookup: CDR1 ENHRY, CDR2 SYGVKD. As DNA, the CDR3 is TGTGCCATCAGAGAAACACAGTTCACTGAAGCTTTCTTT. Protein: CAIRETQFTEAFF.

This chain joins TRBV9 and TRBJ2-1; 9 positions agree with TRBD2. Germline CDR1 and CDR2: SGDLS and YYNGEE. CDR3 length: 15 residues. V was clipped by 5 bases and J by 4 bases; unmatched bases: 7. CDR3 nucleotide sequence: TGTGCCAGCAGTCTTCTAGCGGGACCTTACAATGAGCAGTTCTTC. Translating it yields CASSLLAGPYNEQFF.

The CDR3 bases are TGTGCCAGCAGCACGACAGGGTTGGATTCACCCCTCCACTTT. Its translation is CASSTTGLDSPLHF. The chain uses TRBV9 and TRBJ1-6, with 7 bases aligning to TRBD1. Per germline, CDR1 SGDLS and CDR2 YYNGEE. Losses at the gene ends were 4 bases for V and 8 bases for J; bases not matched to a gene: 6. CDR3 size: 14 residues.

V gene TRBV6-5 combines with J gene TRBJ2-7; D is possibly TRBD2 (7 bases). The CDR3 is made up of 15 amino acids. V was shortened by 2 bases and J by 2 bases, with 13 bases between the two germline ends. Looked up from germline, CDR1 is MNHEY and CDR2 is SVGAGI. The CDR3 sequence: CASSYGKGGTYEQYF. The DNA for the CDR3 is TGTGCCAGCAGTTACGGGAAGGGGGGGACCTACGAGCAGTACTTC.

CDR3 protein: CASSSRTGIDTGELFF. DNA for the CDR3: TGTGCCAGCTCATCTCGGACAGGGATCGACACCGGGGAGCTGTTTTTT. This rearrangement joins TRBV18 to TRBJ2-2, with 8 bases that match TRBD1. Looked up from germline, CDR1 is KGHSH and CDR2 is LQKENI. V lost 5 bases, J lost 3 bases, and 8 bases stayed unmatched. The CDR3 extends over 16 amino acids.

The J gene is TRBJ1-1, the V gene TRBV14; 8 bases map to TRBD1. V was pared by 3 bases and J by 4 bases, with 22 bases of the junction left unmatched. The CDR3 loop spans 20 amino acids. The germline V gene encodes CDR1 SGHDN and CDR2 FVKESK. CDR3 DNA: TGTGCCAGCAGCCATTGGTTTACCCCCCGACAGGGGAGGGCAAGCACTGAAGCTTTCTTT. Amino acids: CASSHWFTPRQGRASTEAFF.

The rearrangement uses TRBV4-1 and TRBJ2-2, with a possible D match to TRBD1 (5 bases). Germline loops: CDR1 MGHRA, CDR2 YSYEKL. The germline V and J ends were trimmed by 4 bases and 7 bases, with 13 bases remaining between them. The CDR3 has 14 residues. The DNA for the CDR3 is TGCGCCAGCAGCCCCAGGGTATTGGGCGGGGAGCTGTTTTTT. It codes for CASSPRVLGGELFF.

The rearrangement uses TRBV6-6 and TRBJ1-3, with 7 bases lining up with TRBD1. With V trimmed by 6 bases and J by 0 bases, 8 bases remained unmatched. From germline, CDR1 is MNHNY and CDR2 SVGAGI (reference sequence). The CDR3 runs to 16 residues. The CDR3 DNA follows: TGTGCCAGCAGGCCGAAGGGGGCTTACTCTGGAAACACCATATATTTT. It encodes CASRPKGAYSGNTIYF.

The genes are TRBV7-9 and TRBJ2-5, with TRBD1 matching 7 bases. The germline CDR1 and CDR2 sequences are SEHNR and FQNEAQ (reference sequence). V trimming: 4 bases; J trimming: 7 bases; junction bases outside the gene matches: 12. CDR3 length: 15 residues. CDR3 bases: TGTGCCAGCAGCTCCGGGACAGCGATTCTCGGGACCCAGTACTTC. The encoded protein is CASSSGTAILGTQYF. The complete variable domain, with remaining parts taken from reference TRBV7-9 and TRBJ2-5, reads DTGVSQNPRHKITKRGQNVTFRCDPISEHNRLYWYRQTLGQGPEFLTYFQNEAQLEKSRLLSDRFSAERPKGSFSTLEIQRTEQGDSAMYLCASSSGTAILGTQYFGPGTRLLVL.

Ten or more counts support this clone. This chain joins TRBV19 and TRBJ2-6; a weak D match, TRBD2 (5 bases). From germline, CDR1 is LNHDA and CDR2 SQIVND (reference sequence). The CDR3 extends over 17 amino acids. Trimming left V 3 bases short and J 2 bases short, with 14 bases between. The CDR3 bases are TGTGCCAGTAGTATTTATTTCTCCGGGACTGGGGCCAACGTCCTGACTTTC. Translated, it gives CASSIYFSGTGANVLTF.

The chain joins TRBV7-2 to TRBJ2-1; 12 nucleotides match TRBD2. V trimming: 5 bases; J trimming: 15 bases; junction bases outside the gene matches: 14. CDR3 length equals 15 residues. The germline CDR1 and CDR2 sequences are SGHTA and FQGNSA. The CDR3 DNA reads TGTGCCAGCAGCCCGAGGCGGACTAGCGGGGTTAAGGTGTTCTTC. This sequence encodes CASSPRRTSGVKVFF.

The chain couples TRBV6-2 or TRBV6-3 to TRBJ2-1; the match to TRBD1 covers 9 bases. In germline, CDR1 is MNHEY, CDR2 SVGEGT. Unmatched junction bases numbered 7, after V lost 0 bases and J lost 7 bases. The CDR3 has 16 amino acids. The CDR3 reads CASSYSGQGRRNEQFF. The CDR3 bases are TGTGCCAGCAGTTACTCTGGACAGGGGAGAAGGAATGAGCAGTTCTTC.

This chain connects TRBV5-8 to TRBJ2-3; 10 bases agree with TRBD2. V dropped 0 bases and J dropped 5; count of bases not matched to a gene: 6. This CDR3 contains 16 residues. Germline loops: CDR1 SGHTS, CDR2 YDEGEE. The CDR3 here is CASSLGTSGDLDTQYF. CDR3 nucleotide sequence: TGTGCCAGCAGCTTGGGAACTAGCGGGGATTTAGATACGCAGTATTTT.